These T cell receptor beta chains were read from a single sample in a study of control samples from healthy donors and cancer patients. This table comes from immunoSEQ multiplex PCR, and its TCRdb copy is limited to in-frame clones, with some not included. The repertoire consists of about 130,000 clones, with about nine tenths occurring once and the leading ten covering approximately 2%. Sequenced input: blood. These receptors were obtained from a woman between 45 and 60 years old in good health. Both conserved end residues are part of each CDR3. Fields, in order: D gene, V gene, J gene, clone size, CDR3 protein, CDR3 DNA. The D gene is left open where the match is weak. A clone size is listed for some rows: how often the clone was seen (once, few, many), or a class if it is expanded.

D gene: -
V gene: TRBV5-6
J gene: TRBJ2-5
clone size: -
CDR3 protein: CASSRSEGETQYF
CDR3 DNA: TGTGCCAGCAGCCGATCCGAAGGGGAGACCCAGTACTTC

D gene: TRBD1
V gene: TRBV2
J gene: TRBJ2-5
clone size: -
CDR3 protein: CASKTDRGQETQYF
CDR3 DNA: TGTGCCAGTAAAACGGACAGGGGGCAAGAGACCCAGTACTTC

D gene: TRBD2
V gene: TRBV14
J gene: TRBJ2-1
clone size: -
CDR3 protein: CASRPSGGYLAYNEQFF
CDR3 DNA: TGTGCCAGCAGACCTAGCGGGGGGTACCTGGCCTACAATGAGCAGTTCTTC

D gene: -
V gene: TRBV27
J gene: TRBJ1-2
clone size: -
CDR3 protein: CASSLGSGQNYGYTF
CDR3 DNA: TGTGCCAGCAGTTTAGGATCCGGACAGAACTATGGCTACACCTTC

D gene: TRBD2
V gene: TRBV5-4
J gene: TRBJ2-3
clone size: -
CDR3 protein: CASSSPGLAGDTQYF
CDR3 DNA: TGTGCCAGCAGCTCCCCGGGACTAGCGGGAGATACGCAGTATTTT

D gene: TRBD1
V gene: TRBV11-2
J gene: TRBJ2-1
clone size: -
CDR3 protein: CASSLDRGSYNEQFF
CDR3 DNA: TGTGCCAGCAGTTTAGACAGGGGGTCCTACAATGAGCAGTTCTTC

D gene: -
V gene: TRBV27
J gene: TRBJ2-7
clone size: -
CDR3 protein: CASSLVAAGGYEQYF
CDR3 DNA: TGTGCCAGCAGTTTAGTGGCGGCCGGGGGATACGAGCAGTACTTC

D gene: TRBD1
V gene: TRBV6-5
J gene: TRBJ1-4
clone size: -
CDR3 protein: CASRGTGVNEKLFF
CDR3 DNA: TGTGCCAGCAGGGGGACAGGGGTTAATGAAAAACTGTTTTTT

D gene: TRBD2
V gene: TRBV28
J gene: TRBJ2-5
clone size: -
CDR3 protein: CASSHQGLAGRPWYQETQYF
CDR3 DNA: TGTGCCAGCAGTCACCAGGGACTAGCGGGCAGACCTTGGTACCAAGAGACCCAGTACTTC

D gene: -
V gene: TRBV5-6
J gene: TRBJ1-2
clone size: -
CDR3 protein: CASSLAEGDSYGYTF
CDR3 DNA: TGTGCCAGCAGCTTGGCAGAGGGTGATTCCTATGGCTACACCTTC

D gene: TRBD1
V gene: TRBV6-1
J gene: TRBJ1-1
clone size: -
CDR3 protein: CASSEPGTGNTEAFF
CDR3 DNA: TGTGCCAGCAGTGAACCCGGGACAGGGAACACTGAAGCTTTCTTT

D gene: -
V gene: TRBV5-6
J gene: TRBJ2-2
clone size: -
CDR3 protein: CASSLDSWELFF
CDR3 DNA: TGTGCCAGCAGCTTGGACTCTTGGGAGCTGTTTTTT

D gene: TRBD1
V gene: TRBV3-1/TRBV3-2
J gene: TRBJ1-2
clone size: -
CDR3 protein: CASSLDRAYGYTF
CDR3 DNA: TGTGCCAGCAGCTTGGACAGGGCCTATGGCTACACCTTC

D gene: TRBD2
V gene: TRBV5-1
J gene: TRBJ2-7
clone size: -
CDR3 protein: CASSLDGTSVYEQYF
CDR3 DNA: TGCGCCAGCAGCTTGGACGGGACTAGCGTCTACGAGCAGTACTTC

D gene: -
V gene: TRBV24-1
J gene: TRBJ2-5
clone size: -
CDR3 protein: CATSDPDTLGETQYF
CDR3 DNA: TGTGCCACCAGTGATCCGGACACCCTCGGGGAGACCCAGTACTTC

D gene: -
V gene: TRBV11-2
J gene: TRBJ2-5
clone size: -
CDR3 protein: CASSSPWGRYQETQYF
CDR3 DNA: TGTGCCAGCAGCTCCCCCTGGGGGAGGTACCAAGAGACCCAGTACTTC

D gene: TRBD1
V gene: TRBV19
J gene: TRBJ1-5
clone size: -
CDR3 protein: CASSHGTGLNQPQHF
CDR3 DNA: TGTGCCAGTAGTCACGGGACAGGACTTAATCAGCCCCAGCATTTT

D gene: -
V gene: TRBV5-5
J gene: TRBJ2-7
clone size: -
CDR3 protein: CASSILTGTYEQYF
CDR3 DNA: TGTGCCAGCAGCATACTGACAGGAACCTACGAGCAGTACTTC

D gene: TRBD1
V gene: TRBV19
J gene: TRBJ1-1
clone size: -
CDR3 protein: CASNPDRDTEAFF
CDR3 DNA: TGTGCCAGTAACCCGGACAGGGACACTGAAGCTTTCTTT

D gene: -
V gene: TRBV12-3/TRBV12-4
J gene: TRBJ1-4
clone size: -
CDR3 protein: CASSLQGRKLFF
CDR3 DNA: TGTGCCAGCAGTTTACAGGGGCGCAAACTGTTTTTT

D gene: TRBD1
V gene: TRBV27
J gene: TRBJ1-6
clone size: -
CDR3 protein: CASRTGTGVISPLHF
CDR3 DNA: TGTGCCAGCAGGACCGGGACAGGGGTAATCTCACCCCTCCACTTT

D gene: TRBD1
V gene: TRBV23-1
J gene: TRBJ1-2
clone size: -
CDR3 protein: CASSQSQTGDVNYGYTF
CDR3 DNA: TGCGCCAGCAGTCAATCTCAGACAGGGGATGTTAACTATGGCTACACCTTC

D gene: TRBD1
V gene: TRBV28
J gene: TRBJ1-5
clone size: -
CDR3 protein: CASSLRPGQGKDQPQHF
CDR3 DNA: TGTGCCAGCAGCCTCAGACCGGGACAGGGTAAAGATCAGCCCCAGCATTTT

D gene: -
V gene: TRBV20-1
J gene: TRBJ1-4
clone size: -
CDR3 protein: CSLRGGEKLFF
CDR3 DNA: TGCAGTTTGAGGGGGGGTGAAAAACTGTTTTTT

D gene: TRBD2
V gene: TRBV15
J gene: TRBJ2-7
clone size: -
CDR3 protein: CATSPLAGGPTKQYF
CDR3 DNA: TGTGCCACCAGCCCACTAGCGGGAGGGCCCACGAAACAGTACTTC

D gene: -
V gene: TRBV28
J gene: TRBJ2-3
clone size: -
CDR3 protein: CASSLGLATTDTQYF
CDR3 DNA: TGTGCCAGCAGTTTAGGTCTAGCCACCACAGATACGCAGTATTTT

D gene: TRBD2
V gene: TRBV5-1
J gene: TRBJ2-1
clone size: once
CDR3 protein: CASKPPGLALQNEQFF
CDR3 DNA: TGCGCCAGCAAACCGCCGGGACTAGCTCTCCAGAATGAGCAGTTCTTC

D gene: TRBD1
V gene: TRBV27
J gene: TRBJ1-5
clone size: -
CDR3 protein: CASSPGTGGLSNQPQHF
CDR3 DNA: TGTGCCAGCAGTCCCGGGACAGGGGGCCTAAGCAATCAGCCCCAGCATTTT

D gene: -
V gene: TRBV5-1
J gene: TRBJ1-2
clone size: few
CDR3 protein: CASSENIGVPYGYTF
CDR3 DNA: TGCGCCAGCAGCGAAAATATCGGGGTGCCCTATGGCTACACCTTC

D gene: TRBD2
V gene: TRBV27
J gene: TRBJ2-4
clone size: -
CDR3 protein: CASSFGAGGPLAKNIQYF
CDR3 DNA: TGTGCCAGCAGTTTCGGTGCGGGAGGGCCGTTAGCCAAAAACATTCAGTACTTC

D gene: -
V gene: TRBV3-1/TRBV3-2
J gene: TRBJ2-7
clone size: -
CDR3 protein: CASSQERFYEQYF
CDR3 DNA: TGTGCCAGCAGCCAAGAACGGTTCTACGAGCAGTACTTC

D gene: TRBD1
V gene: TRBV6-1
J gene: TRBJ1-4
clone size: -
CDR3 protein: CASSEDRINEKLFF
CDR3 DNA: TGTGCCAGCAGTGAGGACAGGATTAATGAAAAACTGTTTTTT

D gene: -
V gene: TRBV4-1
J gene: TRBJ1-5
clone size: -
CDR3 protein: CASSQDDGYQPQHF
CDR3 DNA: TGCGCCAGCAGCCAAGATGATGGCTATCAGCCCCAGCATTTT

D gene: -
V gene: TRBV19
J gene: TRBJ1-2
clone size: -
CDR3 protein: CASSIWHGFYGYTF
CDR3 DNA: TGTGCCAGTAGTATCTGGCACGGTTTCTATGGCTACACCTTC

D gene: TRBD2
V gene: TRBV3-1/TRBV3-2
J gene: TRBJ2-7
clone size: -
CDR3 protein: CASSRREGWGHEQYF
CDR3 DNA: TGTGCCAGCAGCCGAAGGGAGGGGTGGGGCCACGAGCAGTACTTC

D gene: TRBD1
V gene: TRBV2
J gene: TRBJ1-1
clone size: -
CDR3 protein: CASSEGSLRTGKPFF
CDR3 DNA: TGTGCCAGCAGCGAAGGCTCCCTCCGGACAGGGAAACCTTTCTTT

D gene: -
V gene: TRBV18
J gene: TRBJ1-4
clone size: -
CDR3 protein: CASSRGPRGAGRREKLFF
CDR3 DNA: TGTGCCAGCTCACGGGGGCCCCGCGGGGCAGGTCGACGTGAAAAACTGTTTTTT

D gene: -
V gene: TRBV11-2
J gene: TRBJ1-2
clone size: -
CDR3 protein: CASSLGGLGGSGYTF
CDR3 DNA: TGTGCCAGCAGCTTAGGGGGCCTCGGAGGAAGTGGCTACACCTTC

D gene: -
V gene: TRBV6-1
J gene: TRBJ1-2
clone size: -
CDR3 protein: CASSDRASYGYTF
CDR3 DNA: TGTGCCAGCAGTGACAGGGCGAGCTATGGCTACACCTTC

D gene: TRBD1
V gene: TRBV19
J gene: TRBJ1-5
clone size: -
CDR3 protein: CASSTGQGKGQPQHF
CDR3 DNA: TGTGCCAGTAGTACCGGACAGGGGAAGGGTCAGCCCCAGCATTTT

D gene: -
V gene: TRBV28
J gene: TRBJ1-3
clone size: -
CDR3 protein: CASSLSGFGNTIYF
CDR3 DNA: TGTGCCAGCAGTTTATCGGGCTTCGGAAACACCATATATTTT

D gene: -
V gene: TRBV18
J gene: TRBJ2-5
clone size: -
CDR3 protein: CASSPQGFGPGETQYF
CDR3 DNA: TGTGCCAGCTCACCACAAGGGTTTGGCCCTGGGGAGACCCAGTACTTC

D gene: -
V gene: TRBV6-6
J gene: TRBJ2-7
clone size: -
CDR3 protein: CASSYETYEQYF
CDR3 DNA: TGTGCCAGCAGTTACGAGACCTACGAGCAGTACTTC

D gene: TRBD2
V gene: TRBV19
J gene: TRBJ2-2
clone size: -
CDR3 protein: CASALAGAGAGELFF
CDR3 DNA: TGTGCCAGTGCACTAGCGGGGGCGGGGGCCGGGGAGCTGTTTTTT

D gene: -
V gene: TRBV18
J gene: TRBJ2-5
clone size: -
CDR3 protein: CASSGDSQETQYF
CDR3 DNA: TGTGCCAGCTCAGGGGACTCCCAGGAGACCCAGTACTTC

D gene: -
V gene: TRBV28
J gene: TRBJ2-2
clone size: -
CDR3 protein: CATHRETGELFF
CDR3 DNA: TGTGCCACCCACAGGGAAACCGGGGAGCTGTTTTTT

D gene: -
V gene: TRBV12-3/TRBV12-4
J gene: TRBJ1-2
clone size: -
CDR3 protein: CASTYPDYGYTF
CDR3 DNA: TGTGCCAGCACTTATCCTGACTATGGCTACACCTTC

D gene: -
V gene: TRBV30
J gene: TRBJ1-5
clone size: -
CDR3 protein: CAWSPQGGSNQPQHF
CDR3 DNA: TGTGCCTGGAGTCCACAGGGAGGCAGCAATCAGCCCCAGCATTTT

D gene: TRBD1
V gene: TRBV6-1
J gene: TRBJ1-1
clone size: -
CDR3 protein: CASSEALLGTGRTEAFF
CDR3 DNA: TGTGCCAGCAGTGAAGCGCTTCTTGGGACAGGGAGAACTGAAGCTTTCTTT

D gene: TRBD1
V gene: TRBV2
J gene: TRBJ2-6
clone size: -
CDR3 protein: CAGSTTGMGANVLTF
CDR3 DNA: TGTGCCGGCAGCACGACAGGGATGGGGGCCAACGTCCTGACTTTC

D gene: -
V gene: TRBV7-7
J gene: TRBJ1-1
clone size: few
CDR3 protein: CASSPGGDTEAFF
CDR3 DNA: TGTGCTAGCAGCCCGGGCGGCGACACTGAAGCTTTCTTT

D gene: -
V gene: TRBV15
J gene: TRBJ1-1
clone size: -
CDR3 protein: CATSIQGDTEAFF
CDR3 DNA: TGTGCCACCAGCATACAAGGGGACACTGAAGCTTTCTTT

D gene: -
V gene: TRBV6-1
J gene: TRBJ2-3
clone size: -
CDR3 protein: CASSEEARLSTDTQYF
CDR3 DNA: TGTGCCAGCAGTGAAGAAGCACGCCTTAGCACAGATACGCAGTATTTT

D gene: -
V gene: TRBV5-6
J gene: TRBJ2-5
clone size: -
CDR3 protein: CASSLGVRGQETQYF
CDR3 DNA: TGTGCCAGCAGCTTGGGCGTTCGGGGGCAAGAGACCCAGTACTTC

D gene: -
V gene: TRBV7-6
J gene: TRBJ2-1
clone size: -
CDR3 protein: CASSLGGVGNNEQFF
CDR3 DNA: TGTGCCAGCAGCTTAGGTGGCGTCGGAAACAATGAGCAGTTCTTC